This record looks at one T cell receptor (beta chain) sequence and its context. This sample was taken from a study of patients and donors after allogeneic stem cell transplantation. This CDR3 contains 14 residues. The V gene's germline CDR1 is LNHNV and CDR2 YYDKDF (reference sequence). V was pared by 7 bases and J by 4 bases, with 8 bases of the junction left unmatched. In TCRdb, the RT-PCR reads were re-called with MiXCR into one record per CDR3 protein. This table holds tens of thousands of distinct CDR3 sequences, roughly 52% found once. The source is a human donor who was either an allogeneic HSCT recipient or a stem cell or donor lymphocyte infusion donor (not recorded which). It is not recorded whose cells these are; they may come from a transplant donor. V gene TRBV15 combines with J gene TRBJ1-2; 8 bases map to TRBD1. Sequencing was carried out using blood, either unsorted or a sorted T cell fraction (not recorded which). The CDR3 loop is CATIPGQGIYGYTF. CDR3 bases: TGTGCCACCATCCCCGGACAGGGAATCTATGGCTACACCTTC.